The 8 T cell receptor beta chains reported below all come from one sample, sequenced in a study of CD8 T cells in Susac syndrome. Reverse transcription of about 0.45 to 1 ug RNA was carried out with random hexamers. TCRdb fed the immunoSEQ multiplex PCR reads into MiXCR, producing one record per CDR3 protein. Of around 80,000 distinct CDR3 sequences in the sample, approximately 93% are singletons; the top ten hold around 0.45%. Sequenced: CD8+ T cells from PBMCs. All receptors come from a human donor with Susac syndrome.

The chain uses TRBV30 and TRBJ2-7, with D perhaps TRBD2 (6 bases). Per germline, CDR1 GTSNPN and CDR2 SVGIG (reference sequence). The CDR3 loop spans 15 amino acids. V gave up 1 base and J gave up 12 bases, with 25 bases separating them. The CDR3 bases are TGTGCCTGGAGTGATGCAAGGACTAACGGGCGGGGTCCGTACTTC. Translated: CAWSDARTNGRGPYF.

V gene TRBV5-1 combines with J gene TRBJ2-5; 7 bases agree with TRBD2. The CDR3 contains 14 residues. V lost 1 base to trimming and J lost 2 bases; unmatched junction nucleotides: 2. Germline CDR1 and CDR2: SGHRS and YFSETQ. CDR3 DNA sequence: TGCGCCAGCAGCTTGAGTAGCGGGCAAGAGACCCAGTACTTC. Translation: CASSLSSGQETQYF.

The chain joins TRBV3-1 to TRBJ2-5; 7 bases map to TRBD2. The CDR3 spans 13 residues. After removal of 4 bases from V and 4 bases from J, the junction contained 3 bases not matched to a gene. Germline V gene data show CDR1 as LGHDT and CDR2 as YNNKEL (reference sequence). In DNA, the CDR3 is TGTGCCAGCAGCCGGGGGGGACGAGAGACCCAGTACTTC. Encoded protein: CASSRGGRETQYF.

As regards this clonotype: The junction does not match germline at one end; this may be a read error. The genes are TRBV5-1 and TRBJ1-5; D is uncertain. This CDR3 is 14 amino acids long. CDR1 and CDR2 (germline): SGHRS, YFSETQ. The CDR3 DNA reads as TGCGCCGGCAGTAGAAGACACAATGTCCAGCCCCAGCATTTT. Protein product: CAGSRRHNVQPQHF.

The chain couples TRBV5-1 to TRBJ2-1, with 13 bases fitting TRBD2. The V gene's germline CDR1 is SGHRS and CDR2 YFSETQ. CDR3 length: 19 residues. J gave up 2 bases and V 2 bases, and 10 bases lay outside the gene matches. CDR3 in amino acids: CASSFGLAGVPKAYNEQFF. CDR3 nucleotide sequence: TGCGCCAGCAGCTTTGGACTAGCGGGAGTTCCTAAAGCCTACAATGAGCAGTTCTTC.

This chain joins TRBV3-1 and TRBJ1-2; D remains unclear. CDR3 length: 14 residues. The germline V gene has CDR1 LGHDT and CDR2 YNNKEL (reference sequence). Trimming removed 1 base at V and 4 bases at J, with 10 bases between. This CDR3 is CASSQGEGGYGYTF. The CDR3 DNA follows: TGTGCCAGCAGCCAAGGCGAGGGAGGCTATGGCTACACCTTC. Supplemented by reference TRBV3-1 and TRBJ1-2, the full variable domain reads DTAVSQTPKYLVTQMGNDKSIKCEQNLGHDTMYWYKQDSKKFLKIMFSYNNKELIINETVPNRFSPKSPDKAHLNLHINSLELGDSAVYFCASSQGEGGYGYTFGSGTRLTVV.

The rearrangement uses TRBV30 and TRBJ2-1; 10 bases match TRBD2. The CDR3 consists of 15 residues. With 2 bases clipped from V and 5 bases from J, the junction kept 6 bases outside the gene matches. Looked up from germline, CDR1 is GTSNPN and CDR2 is SVGIG (reference sequence). CDR3 protein: CAWSLGLAANNEQFF. CDR3 DNA sequence: TGTGCCTGGAGTCTTGGACTAGCGGCTAACAATGAGCAGTTCTTC.

This chain joins TRBV3-1 and TRBJ1-1, with D unclear. The CDR3 has 13 residues. CDR1 is LGHDT and CDR2 is YNNKEL in the germline V gene (reference sequence). Between the trimmed V and J ends, which lost 9 bases and 2 bases, there was a span of 13 bases. The CDR3 is CAREVGCNTEAFF. The CDR3 bases are TGTGCCAGGGAGGTGGGGTGTAACACTGAAGCTTTCTTT.